This T cell receptor beta chain emerged from a study of OX40 agonist ivuxolimab in advanced cancers. On the study more broadly: Two patients with cutaneous melanoma and one with hepatocellular carcinoma, three in total, showed partial responses.

Sequencing used immunoSEQ multiplex PCR; TCRdb keeps in-frame clones, though not all of them. Among some 90,000 clones listed, about 90% were seen once. The CDR3 runs 13 residues. V shed 3 bases and J shed 11 bases, with 14 bases lying between them. Germline V lookup: CDR1 MDHEN, CDR2 SYDVKM. This sample comprised CD4+ or CD8+ T cells sorted from blood, obtained in a trial of the OX40 agonist ivuxolimab. The chain is built from TRBV28 and TRBJ1-5; unclear D gene. This sequence originates from an adult with an advanced solid tumor such as melanoma, head and neck, liver or kidney cancer. CDR3 nucleotide sequence: TGTGCCAGCAGTTTGGGGTTGAGGGAGGCCCAGCATTTT. Translated: CASSLGLREAQHF.